Listed below are T cell receptor beta chains from one sample, sequenced in a study of beta chain features in type 1 diabetes. This table comes from immunoSEQ multiplex PCR, and its TCRdb copy is limited to in-frame clones, with some not included. The sample includes 250,000 or so clones, roughly 14% of them seen just once. Sequencing used naive CD4+ T cells from blood. These receptors originate from a man aged 25 to 40 with type 1 diabetes. Each CDR3 is given with its conserved first and last residue. Fields, in order: clone size, J gene, D gene, V gene, CDR3 protein, CDR3 DNA. A D gene is named only where the DNA matches it firmly. The size of a clone is reported for some rows only, either as once, few or many, or as a class for expanded clones.

clone size: few
J gene: TRBJ2-7
D gene: -
V gene: TRBV5-1
CDR3 protein: CASSLGLHRSYEQYF
CDR3 DNA: TGCGCCAGCAGCTTGGGGCTCCACCGTTCCTACGAGCAGTACTTC

clone size: -
J gene: TRBJ2-1
D gene: TRBD2
V gene: TRBV7-2
CDR3 protein: CASSPRGMAGGPGEQFF
CDR3 DNA: TGTGCCAGCAGCCCAAGGGGGATGGCGGGAGGGCCGGGTGAGCAGTTCTTC

clone size: few
J gene: TRBJ2-3
D gene: -
V gene: TRBV18
CDR3 protein: CASSPQGRNLNTQYF
CDR3 DNA: TGTGCCAGCTCACCGCAGGGTAGGAATCTAAATACGCAGTATTTT

clone size: -
J gene: TRBJ2-2
D gene: -
V gene: TRBV5-1
CDR3 protein: CASSLQATPGELFF
CDR3 DNA: TGCGCCAGCAGCCTCCAGGCTACGCCCGGGGAGCTGTTTTTT

clone size: -
J gene: TRBJ2-6
D gene: -
V gene: TRBV11-3
CDR3 protein: CASSFQAGLSGANVLTF
CDR3 DNA: TGTGCCAGCAGCTTTCAGGCGGGGCTCTCTGGGGCCAACGTCCTGACTTTC

clone size: -
J gene: TRBJ1-4
D gene: -
V gene: TRBV4-1
CDR3 protein: CASSLDSSNEKLFF
CDR3 DNA: TGCGCCAGCAGCCTGGACTCAAGTAATGAAAAACTGTTTTTT

clone size: few
J gene: TRBJ1-2
D gene: -
V gene: TRBV30
CDR3 protein: CAWGGARDGYTF
CDR3 DNA: TGTGCCTGGGGGGGGGCTAGGGATGGCTACACCTTC

clone size: -
J gene: TRBJ2-5
D gene: -
V gene: TRBV29-1
CDR3 protein: CSAVSWTDQETQYF
CDR3 DNA: TGCAGCGCCGTATCTTGGACAGACCAAGAGACCCAGTACTTC

clone size: -
J gene: TRBJ2-3
D gene: -
V gene: TRBV9
CDR3 protein: CASSVDSGAADTQYF
CDR3 DNA: TGTGCCAGCAGCGTAGATTCGGGAGCGGCAGATACGCAGTATTTT

clone size: -
J gene: TRBJ1-2
D gene: TRBD1
V gene: TRBV30
CDR3 protein: CAWSSGGESGYTF
CDR3 DNA: TGTGCCTGGAGTTCAGGGGGCGAATCTGGCTACACCTTC

clone size: -
J gene: TRBJ1-2
D gene: -
V gene: TRBV5-1
CDR3 protein: CASSLGGAGESEGYTF
CDR3 DNA: TGCGCCAGCAGCTTGGGGGGAGCGGGGGAGTCGGAAGGCTACACCTTC

clone size: -
J gene: TRBJ2-5
D gene: -
V gene: TRBV7-9
CDR3 protein: CASSFLGVETQYF
CDR3 DNA: TGTGCCAGCAGCTTTTTGGGCGTGGAGACCCAGTACTTC

clone size: -
J gene: TRBJ1-2
D gene: -
V gene: TRBV19
CDR3 protein: CASSRQQLNYGYTF
CDR3 DNA: TGTGCCAGTAGTAGACAGCAACTTAACTATGGCTACACCTTC

clone size: -
J gene: TRBJ1-2
D gene: -
V gene: TRBV19
CDR3 protein: CASTRDTGYGYTF
CDR3 DNA: TGTGCCAGTACTAGGGACACCGGCTATGGCTACACCTTC

clone size: few
J gene: TRBJ2-1
D gene: TRBD2
V gene: TRBV9
CDR3 protein: CASSARVSSGYNEQFF
CDR3 DNA: TGTGCCAGCAGCGCGAGAGTGTCTAGCGGTTACAATGAGCAGTTCTTC

clone size: few
J gene: TRBJ2-5
D gene: -
V gene: TRBV30
CDR3 protein: CAWNRGQETQYF
CDR3 DNA: TGTGCCTGGAATAGGGGCCAAGAGACCCAGTACTTC

clone size: -
J gene: TRBJ1-4
D gene: TRBD1
V gene: TRBV2
CDR3 protein: CASSYRGQNEKLFF
CDR3 DNA: TGTGCCAGCTCTTACAGGGGGCAAAATGAAAAACTGTTTTTT

clone size: -
J gene: TRBJ1-6
D gene: -
V gene: TRBV7-2
CDR3 protein: CASSLGGYGSPLHF
CDR3 DNA: TGTGCCAGCAGCTTAGGAGGGTATGGTTCACCCCTCCACTTT

clone size: few
J gene: TRBJ1-1
D gene: TRBD1
V gene: TRBV6-5
CDR3 protein: CASSLTGINTEAFF
CDR3 DNA: TGTGCCAGCAGTCTGACAGGGATTAACACTGAAGCTTTCTTT

clone size: few
J gene: TRBJ1-1
D gene: TRBD1
V gene: TRBV23-1
CDR3 protein: CASSPGEGTGGTGQRNTEAFF
CDR3 DNA: TGCGCCAGCAGCCCCGGAGAAGGGACAGGGGGAACCGGACAGAGGAACACTGAAGCTTTCTTT

clone size: few
J gene: TRBJ2-1
D gene: -
V gene: TRBV5-1
CDR3 protein: CASSSTFYNEQFF
CDR3 DNA: TGCGCCAGCAGCTCTACCTTTTACAATGAGCAGTTCTTC

clone size: few
J gene: TRBJ2-5
D gene: -
V gene: TRBV19
CDR3 protein: CASSIGQVGTQYF
CDR3 DNA: TGTGCCAGTAGTATCGGTCAGGTTGGGACCCAGTACTTC

clone size: -
J gene: TRBJ2-7
D gene: -
V gene: TRBV27
CDR3 protein: CASSLGGGEQYF
CDR3 DNA: TGTGCCAGCAGTTTAGGGGGAGGCGAGCAGTACTTC

clone size: -
J gene: TRBJ2-7
D gene: TRBD1
V gene: TRBV11-2
CDR3 protein: CASSWGQGDSYEQYF
CDR3 DNA: TGTGCCAGCAGCTGGGGACAGGGCGACTCCTACGAGCAGTACTTC

clone size: few
J gene: TRBJ2-7
D gene: -
V gene: TRBV19
CDR3 protein: CASTPLLGAGEQYF
CDR3 DNA: TGTGCCAGTACTCCTCTTCTGGGGGCTGGCGAGCAGTACTTC

clone size: few
J gene: TRBJ2-1
D gene: TRBD2
V gene: TRBV9
CDR3 protein: CASSVGRTSLGDEQFF
CDR3 DNA: TGTGCCAGCAGCGTAGGTAGGACTAGCCTGGGGGATGAGCAGTTCTTC

clone size: few
J gene: TRBJ2-3
D gene: -
V gene: TRBV14
CDR3 protein: CASSRGLRTDTQYF
CDR3 DNA: TGTGCCAGCAGCAGGGGACTGCGCACAGATACGCAGTATTTT

clone size: -
J gene: TRBJ1-1
D gene: -
V gene: TRBV6-6
CDR3 protein: CASSYRWGDTEAFF
CDR3 DNA: TGTGCCAGCAGTTACAGGTGGGGGGACACTGAAGCTTTCTTT

clone size: -
J gene: TRBJ1-1
D gene: TRBD1
V gene: TRBV4-1
CDR3 protein: CASSVPGTENTEAFF
CDR3 DNA: TGCGCCAGCAGCGTACCCGGGACAGAGAACACTGAAGCTTTCTTT

clone size: few
J gene: TRBJ2-1
D gene: TRBD2
V gene: TRBV2
CDR3 protein: CASSEGASGSGEQFF
CDR3 DNA: TGTGCCAGCAGTGAAGGGGCTAGCGGGAGTGGTGAGCAGTTCTTC

clone size: -
J gene: TRBJ2-1
D gene: TRBD2
V gene: TRBV7-9
CDR3 protein: CASSPAGGPGNEQFF
CDR3 DNA: TGTGCCAGCAGCCCCGCGGGAGGGCCGGGTAATGAGCAGTTCTTC

clone size: few
J gene: TRBJ1-2
D gene: -
V gene: TRBV4-3
CDR3 protein: CASSQTVNYGYTF
CDR3 DNA: TGCGCCAGCAGCCAGACAGTGAACTATGGCTACACCTTC

clone size: -
J gene: TRBJ2-7
D gene: TRBD1
V gene: TRBV6-6
CDR3 protein: CASSYSDRGLSYEQYF
CDR3 DNA: TGTGCCAGCAGTTACTCGGACAGGGGGTTGTCCTACGAGCAGTACTTC

clone size: -
J gene: TRBJ2-1
D gene: TRBD2
V gene: TRBV9
CDR3 protein: CASGGAYNEQFF
CDR3 DNA: TGTGCCAGCGGGGGGGCCTACAATGAGCAGTTCTTC

clone size: -
J gene: TRBJ2-5
D gene: -
V gene: TRBV5-1
CDR3 protein: CASSLAALQETQYF
CDR3 DNA: TGCGCCAGCAGCTTAGCGGCCCTTCAAGAGACCCAGTACTTC

clone size: -
J gene: TRBJ2-5
D gene: TRBD2
V gene: TRBV5-1
CDR3 protein: CASSAASGETQYF
CDR3 DNA: TGCGCCAGCAGCGCGGCTAGCGGGGAGACCCAGTACTTC

clone size: few
J gene: TRBJ2-3
D gene: -
V gene: TRBV7-2
CDR3 protein: CASSWGGDSTDTQYF
CDR3 DNA: TGTGCCAGCAGCTGGGGCGGGGATAGCACAGATACGCAGTATTTT

clone size: -
J gene: TRBJ2-5
D gene: -
V gene: TRBV7-9
CDR3 protein: CASSPNGGTVQETQYF
CDR3 DNA: TGTGCCAGCAGCCCGAATGGGGGGACGGTCCAAGAGACCCAGTACTTC

clone size: -
J gene: TRBJ1-2
D gene: TRBD1
V gene: TRBV5-4
CDR3 protein: CASSRTGGYTF
CDR3 DNA: TGTGCCAGCAGCCGGACAGGAGGCTACACCTTC

clone size: -
J gene: TRBJ1-1
D gene: -
V gene: TRBV7-9
CDR3 protein: CASSLGGGGAEAFF
CDR3 DNA: TGTGCCAGCAGCTTAGGCGGGGGGGGAGCTGAAGCTTTCTTT

clone size: few
J gene: TRBJ2-7
D gene: -
V gene: TRBV5-1
CDR3 protein: CASTTGNYEQYF
CDR3 DNA: TGCGCCAGTACCACGGGGAACTACGAGCAGTACTTC

clone size: -
J gene: TRBJ2-7
D gene: -
V gene: TRBV7-9
CDR3 protein: CASSLGGGGDEQYF
CDR3 DNA: TGTGCCAGCAGCTTAGGAGGGGGTGGTGATGAGCAGTACTTC

clone size: -
J gene: TRBJ1-1
D gene: -
V gene: TRBV29-1
CDR3 protein: CSVESGVDTEAFF
CDR3 DNA: TGCAGCGTTGAATCCGGTGTGGACACTGAAGCTTTCTTT

clone size: -
J gene: TRBJ1-4
D gene: TRBD1
V gene: TRBV11-3
CDR3 protein: CASSTPGQGAEKLFF
CDR3 DNA: TGTGCCAGCAGCACGCCGGGACAGGGTGCCGAAAAACTGTTTTTT

clone size: few
J gene: TRBJ2-5
D gene: TRBD1
V gene: TRBV6-1
CDR3 protein: CASSEETGGGQETQYF
CDR3 DNA: TGTGCCAGCAGTGAAGAGACAGGGGGGGGACAAGAGACCCAGTACTTC

clone size: -
J gene: TRBJ2-1
D gene: -
V gene: TRBV11-2
CDR3 protein: CASSLTDSPYNEQFF
CDR3 DNA: TGTGCCAGCAGCTTAACCGACTCCCCCTACAATGAGCAGTTCTTC

clone size: -
J gene: TRBJ2-2
D gene: -
V gene: TRBV11-2
CDR3 protein: CASSPGFQNTGELFF
CDR3 DNA: TGTGCCAGCAGCCCCGGGTTCCAAAACACCGGGGAGCTGTTTTTT

clone size: few
J gene: TRBJ1-2
D gene: -
V gene: TRBV28
CDR3 protein: CATYREFYGYTF
CDR3 DNA: TGTGCCACCTATCGGGAGTTCTATGGCTACACCTTC